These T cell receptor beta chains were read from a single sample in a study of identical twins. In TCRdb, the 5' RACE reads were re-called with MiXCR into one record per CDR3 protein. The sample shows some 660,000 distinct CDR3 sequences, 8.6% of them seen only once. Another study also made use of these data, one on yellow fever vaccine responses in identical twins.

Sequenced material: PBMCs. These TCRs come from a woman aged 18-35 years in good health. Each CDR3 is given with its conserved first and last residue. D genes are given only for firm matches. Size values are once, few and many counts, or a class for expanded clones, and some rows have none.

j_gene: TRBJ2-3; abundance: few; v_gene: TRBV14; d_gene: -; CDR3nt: TGTGCCAGCAGCCCCTCTAGAATCGTGGAGACGCAGTATTTT; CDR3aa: CASSPSRIVETQYF
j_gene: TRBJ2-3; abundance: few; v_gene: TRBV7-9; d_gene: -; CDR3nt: TGTGCCAGCAGACATACCGAACCCCGACCCACAGATACGCAGTATTTT; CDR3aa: CASRHTEPRPTDTQYF
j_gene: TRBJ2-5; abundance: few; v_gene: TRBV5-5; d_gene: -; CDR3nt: TGTGCCAGCAGCTGGATAAACCAAGAGACCCAGTACTTC; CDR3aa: CASSWINQETQYF
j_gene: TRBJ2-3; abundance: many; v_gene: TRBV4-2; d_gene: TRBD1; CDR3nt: TGTGCCAGCAGCCCCCGACAGGGAGATACGCAGTATTTT; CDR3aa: CASSPRQGDTQYF
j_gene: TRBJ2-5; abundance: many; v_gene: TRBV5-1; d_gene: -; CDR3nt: TGCGCCAGCAGCCCGGGGGGCCGTAGGCAAGAGACCCAGTACTTC; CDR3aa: CASSPGGRRQETQYF
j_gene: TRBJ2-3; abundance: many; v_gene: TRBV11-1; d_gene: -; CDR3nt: TGTGCCAGCAGCCCCCTGGTAGATACGCAGTATTTT; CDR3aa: CASSPLVDTQYF
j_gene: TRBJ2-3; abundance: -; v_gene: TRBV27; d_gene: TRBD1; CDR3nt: TGTGCCAGCAGCCCGACCGACAGGGGGGCGGCGGATACGCAGTATTTT; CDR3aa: CASSPTDRGAADTQYF
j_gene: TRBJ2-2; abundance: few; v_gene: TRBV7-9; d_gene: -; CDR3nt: TGTGCCAGCAGCTTAGGAGCCCACACCGGGGAGCTGTTTTTT; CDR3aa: CASSLGAHTGELFF
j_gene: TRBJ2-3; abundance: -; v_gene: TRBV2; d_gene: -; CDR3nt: TGTGCCAGCTCTGGGGCCATGGGAGATACGCAGTATTTT; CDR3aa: CASSGAMGDTQYF
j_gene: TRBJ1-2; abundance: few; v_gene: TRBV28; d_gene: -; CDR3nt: TGTGCCAGCGCCCGTAACTATGGCTACACCTTC; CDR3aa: CASARNYGYTF
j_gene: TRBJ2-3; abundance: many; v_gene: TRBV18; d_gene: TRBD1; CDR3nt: TGTGCCAGCTCACCCCCCGCTGGGACAGGGGGCACAGATACGCAGTATTTT; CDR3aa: CASSPPAGTGGTDTQYF
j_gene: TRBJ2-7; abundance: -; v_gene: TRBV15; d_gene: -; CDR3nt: TGTGCCACCAGCAGAGATTTGGGCAGGTCCTACGAGCAGTACTTC; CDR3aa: CATSRDLGRSYEQYF
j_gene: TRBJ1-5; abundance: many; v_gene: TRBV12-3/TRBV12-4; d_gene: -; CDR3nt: TGTGCCAGCAGTTTGCGGCAGGGTCATCAGCCCCAGCATTTT; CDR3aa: CASSLRQGHQPQHF
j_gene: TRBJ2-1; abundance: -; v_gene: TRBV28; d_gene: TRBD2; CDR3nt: TGTGCCAGCAGTTTAACGGCTAGCGGGTCAGACAATGAGCAGTTCTTC; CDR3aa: CASSLTASGSDNEQFF
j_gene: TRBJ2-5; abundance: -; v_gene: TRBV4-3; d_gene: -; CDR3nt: TGCGCCAGCAGCCAAGATCGGGGCAGGGTGGAGACCCAGTACTTC; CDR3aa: CASSQDRGRVETQYF
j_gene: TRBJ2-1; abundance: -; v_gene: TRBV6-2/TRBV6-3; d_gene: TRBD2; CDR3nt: TGTGCCAGCAGTTACCGGGGGACTAGCTCAGATGAGCAGTTCTTC; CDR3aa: CASSYRGTSSDEQFF
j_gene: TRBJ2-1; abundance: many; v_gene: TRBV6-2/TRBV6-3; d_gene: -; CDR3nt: TGTGCCAGCAGTTCCCGTAGGACAGCCCAGAGGAATGAGCAGTTCTTC; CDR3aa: CASSSRRTAQRNEQFF
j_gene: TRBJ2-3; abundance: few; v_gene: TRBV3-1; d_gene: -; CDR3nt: TGTGCCAGCAGCCAAGTCCAGGGACACACAGATACGCAGTATTTT; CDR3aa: CASSQVQGHTDTQYF
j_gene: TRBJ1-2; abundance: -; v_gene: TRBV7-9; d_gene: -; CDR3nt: TGTGCCAGCAGCTTATTGGGAGCGACGGTTGGCTATGGCTACACCTTC; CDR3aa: CASSLLGATVGYGYTF
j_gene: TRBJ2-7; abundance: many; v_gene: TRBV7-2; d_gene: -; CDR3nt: TGTGCCAGCAGCTTTCAGGGGATAGCCTACGAGCAGTACTTC; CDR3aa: CASSFQGIAYEQYF
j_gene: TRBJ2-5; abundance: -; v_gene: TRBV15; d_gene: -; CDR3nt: TGTGCCACCAGCAGAGAAGGGGTGGAGACCCAGTACTTC; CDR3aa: CATSREGVETQYF
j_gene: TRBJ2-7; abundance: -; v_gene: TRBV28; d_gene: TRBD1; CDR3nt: TGTGCCAGCAGTCCATTACTTAGGGGACAGGGGGAGCAGTACTTC; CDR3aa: CASSPLLRGQGEQYF
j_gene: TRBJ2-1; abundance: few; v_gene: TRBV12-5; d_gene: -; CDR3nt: TGTGCTAGTGGTTTGGTAAATGGACCTCTTGGTGCCAATGAGCAGTTCTTC; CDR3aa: CASGLVNGPLGANEQFF
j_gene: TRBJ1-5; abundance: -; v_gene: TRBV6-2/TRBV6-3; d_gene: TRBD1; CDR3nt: TGTGCCAGCAAAAGTTTGGAGACAGGGAGCAATCAGCCCCAGCATTTT; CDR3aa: CASKSLETGSNQPQHF
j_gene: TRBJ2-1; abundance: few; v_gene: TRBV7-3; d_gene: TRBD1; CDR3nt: TGTGCCAGCAGCACCGGGACAGGGGCCTTCAATGAGCAGTTCTTC; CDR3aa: CASSTGTGAFNEQFF
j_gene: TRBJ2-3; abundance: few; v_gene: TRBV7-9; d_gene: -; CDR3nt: TGTGCCAGCAGCTTCCTAACCGGGACCAAGGATACGCAGTATTTT; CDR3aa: CASSFLTGTKDTQYF
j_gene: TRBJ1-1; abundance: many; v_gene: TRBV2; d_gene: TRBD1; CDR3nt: TGTGCCAGCAGAGGGACAGGGGGTGACACTGAAGCTTTCTTT; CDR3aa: CASRGTGGDTEAFF
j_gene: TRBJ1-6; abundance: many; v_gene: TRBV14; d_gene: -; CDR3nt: TGTGCCAGCAGCCTATCTCGAGAATCACCCCTCCACTTT; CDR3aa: CASSLSRESPLHF
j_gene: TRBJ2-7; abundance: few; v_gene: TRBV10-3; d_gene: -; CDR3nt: TGTGCCATCAGTGACCAACAGGGTACCTACGAGCAGTACTTC; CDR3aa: CAISDQQGTYEQYF
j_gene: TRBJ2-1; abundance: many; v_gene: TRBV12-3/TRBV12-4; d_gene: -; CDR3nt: TGTGCCAGCCTTGGGTACAATGAGCAGTTCTTC; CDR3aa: CASLGYNEQFF
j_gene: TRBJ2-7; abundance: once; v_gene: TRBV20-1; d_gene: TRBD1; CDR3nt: TGCAGTGCTAGAGATGGGCTAAGGGGGCAGCTCACCTACGAGCAGTACTTC; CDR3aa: CSARDGLRGQLTYEQYF
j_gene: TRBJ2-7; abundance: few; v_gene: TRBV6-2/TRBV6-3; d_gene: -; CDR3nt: TGTGCCAGCAGACGAGAGTACGAGCAGTACTTC; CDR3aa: CASRREYEQYF
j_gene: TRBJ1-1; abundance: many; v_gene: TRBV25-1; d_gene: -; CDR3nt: TGTGCCAGCAGTGAGGGAGAGGTGAGTGGCACTGAAGCTTTCTTT; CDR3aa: CASSEGEVSGTEAFF
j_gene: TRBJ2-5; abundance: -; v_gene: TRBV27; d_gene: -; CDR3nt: TGTGCCAGCAGTTCTCTTGTATTCGGGGAACAAGAGACCCAGTACTTC; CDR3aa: CASSSLVFGEQETQYF
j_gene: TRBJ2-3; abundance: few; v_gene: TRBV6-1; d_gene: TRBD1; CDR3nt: TGTGCCAGCAGTGACCTCGTAGGGGGCGGTAATACGCAGTATTTT; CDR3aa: CASSDLVGGGNTQYF
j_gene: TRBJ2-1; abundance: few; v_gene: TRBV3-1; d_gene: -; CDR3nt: TGTGCCAGCAGCCATTTGATGGGTGTTGGGGATGATGAGCAGTTCTTC; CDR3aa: CASSHLMGVGDDEQFF
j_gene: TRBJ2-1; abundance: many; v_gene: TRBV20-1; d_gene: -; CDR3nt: TGCAGTGCTAGAGAAGGAGGTGGCGATCGCTCAGGGGTCTTC; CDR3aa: CSAREGGGDRSGVF
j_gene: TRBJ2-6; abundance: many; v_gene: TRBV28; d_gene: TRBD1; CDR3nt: TGTGCCAGCACATCAGGGGGCGCTGGGGCCAACGTCCTGACTTTC; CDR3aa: CASTSGGAGANVLTF
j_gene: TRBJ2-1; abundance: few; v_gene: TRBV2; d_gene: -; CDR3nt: TGTGCCAGCAGTGCCCAGGGACTTGAGCAGTTCTTC; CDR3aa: CASSAQGLEQFF
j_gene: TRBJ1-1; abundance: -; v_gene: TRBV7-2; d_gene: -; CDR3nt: TGTGCCAGCAGCTTGTTGACCGGATTCATGAACACTGAAGCTTTCTTT; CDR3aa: CASSLLTGFMNTEAFF
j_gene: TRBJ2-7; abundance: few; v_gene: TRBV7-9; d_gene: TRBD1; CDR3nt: TGTGCCAGCAGCTTAGCTGGACAGGGTGCAGACGAGCAGTACTTC; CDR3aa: CASSLAGQGADEQYF
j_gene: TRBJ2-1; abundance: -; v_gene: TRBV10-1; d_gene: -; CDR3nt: TGCGCCAGCAGCGACTACGGGGGTCAGGGCAATGAGCAGTTCTTC; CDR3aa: CASSDYGGQGNEQFF
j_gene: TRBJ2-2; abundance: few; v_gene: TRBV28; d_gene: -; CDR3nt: TGTGCCAGCAGTTCAACACCGTCCTTCGGGACGCGGGACACCGGGGAGCTGTTTTTT; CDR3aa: CASSSTPSFGTRDTGELFF
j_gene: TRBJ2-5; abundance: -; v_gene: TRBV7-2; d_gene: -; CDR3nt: TGTGCCAGCAGCTTCGACCGTGGGGGCGGGACCCAGTACTTC; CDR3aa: CASSFDRGGGTQYF
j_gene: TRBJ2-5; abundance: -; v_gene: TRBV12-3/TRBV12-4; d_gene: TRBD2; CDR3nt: TGTGCCAGCAGCCCGGGACTAGCGGGGCCAAATATCCAAGAGACCCAGTACTTC; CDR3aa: CASSPGLAGPNIQETQYF
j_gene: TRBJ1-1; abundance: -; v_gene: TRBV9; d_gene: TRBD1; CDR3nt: TGTGCCAGCAGCGTCAGACAGGGCGGTGAAGCTTTCTTT; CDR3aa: CASSVRQGGEAFF
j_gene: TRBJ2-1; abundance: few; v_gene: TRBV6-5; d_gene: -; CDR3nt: TGTGCCAGCAGTTCCAACGGGAACAGTTGGGATGAGCAGTTCTTC; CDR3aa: CASSSNGNSWDEQFF
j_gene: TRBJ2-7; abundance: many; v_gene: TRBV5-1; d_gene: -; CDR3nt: TGCGCCAGCAGCTTGGAACAGGTGAACTCCTACGAGCAGTACTTC; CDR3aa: CASSLEQVNSYEQYF
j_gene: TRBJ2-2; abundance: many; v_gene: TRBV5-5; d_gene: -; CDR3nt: TGTGCCAGCAGCTCGGCTCAACACGGGAACACCGGGGAGCTGTTTTTT; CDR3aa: CASSSAQHGNTGELFF
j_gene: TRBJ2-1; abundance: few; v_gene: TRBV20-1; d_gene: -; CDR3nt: TGCAGTGCCTCTACGGCAGCAGGGAAACGGAATGAGCAGTTCTTC; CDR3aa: CSASTAAGKRNEQFF
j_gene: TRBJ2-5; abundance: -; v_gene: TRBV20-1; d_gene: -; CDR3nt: TGCAGTGCTCCGCGTTGGGGGTTTCAAGAGACCCAGTACTTC; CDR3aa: CSAPRWGFQETQYF
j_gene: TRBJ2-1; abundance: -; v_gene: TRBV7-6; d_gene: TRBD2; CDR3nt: TGTGCCAGCAGCCCTCGCGGGAGGGCCAATGAGCAGTTCTTC; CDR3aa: CASSPRGRANEQFF
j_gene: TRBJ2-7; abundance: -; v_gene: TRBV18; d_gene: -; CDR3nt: TGTGCCAGCTCACCACGGGGAGGCGGCTACCTAGAGCAGTACTTC; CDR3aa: CASSPRGGGYLEQYF